This T cell receptor (beta chain) was obtained from a study of T cell responses to AZD1222 COVID-19 vaccine. Study results and limitations: Donors were chiefly white British, with a greater number of females, and clonal diversity was perhaps underestimated. The study reported that nearly half of spike-specific TCRs target unmutated variant regions. Spike-specific TCR breadth and depth went up after people got two AZD1222 doses.

The length of the CDR3 is 14 residues. The germline V gene encodes CDR1 SGHRS and CDR2 YFSETQ. The junction had 5 bases not matched to a gene; V was cut back by 3 bases and J by 6 bases. As regards this clone: As yet, its antigen is unknown.

The table came from immunoSEQ multiplex PCR; TCRdb's copy has only in-frame clones and leaves some out. The repertoire holds some 150,000 clones, with 70% to 90% as singletons. This rearrangement joins TRBV5-1 to TRBJ1-4; 7 bases are a match to TRBD1. The starting material was peripheral blood, obtained on day 0 of AZD1222 vaccination. This receptor was obtained from an adult in good health. The CDR3 coding sequence is TGCGCCAGCAGCTCCAGGGGGAGTGATGAAAAACTGTTTTTT. This translates into CASSSRGSDEKLFF.